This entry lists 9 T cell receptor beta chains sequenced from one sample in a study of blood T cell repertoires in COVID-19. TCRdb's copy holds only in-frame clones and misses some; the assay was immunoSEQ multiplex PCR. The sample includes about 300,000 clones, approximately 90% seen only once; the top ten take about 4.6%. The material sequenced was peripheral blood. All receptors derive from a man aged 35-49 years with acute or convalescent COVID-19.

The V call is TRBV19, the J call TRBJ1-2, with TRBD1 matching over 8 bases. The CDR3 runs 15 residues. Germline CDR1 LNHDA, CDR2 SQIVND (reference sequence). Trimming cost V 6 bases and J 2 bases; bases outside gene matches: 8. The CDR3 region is CASRGSSGGNYGYTF. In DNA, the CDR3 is TGTGCCAGTAGAGGGTCATCAGGGGGCAACTATGGCTACACCTTC.

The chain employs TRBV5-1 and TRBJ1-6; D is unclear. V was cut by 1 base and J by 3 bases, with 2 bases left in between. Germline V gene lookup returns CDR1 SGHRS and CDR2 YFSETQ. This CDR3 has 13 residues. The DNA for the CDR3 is TGCGCCAGCAGCTTGCGCTATAATTCACCCCTCCACTTT. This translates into CASSLRYNSPLHF.

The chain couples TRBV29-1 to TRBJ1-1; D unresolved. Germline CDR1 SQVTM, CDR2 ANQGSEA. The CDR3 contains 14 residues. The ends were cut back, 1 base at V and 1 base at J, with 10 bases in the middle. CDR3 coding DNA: TGCAGCGTTGAAGGACTTCCCGGGAACACTGAAGCTTTCTTT. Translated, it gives CSVEGLPGNTEAFF.

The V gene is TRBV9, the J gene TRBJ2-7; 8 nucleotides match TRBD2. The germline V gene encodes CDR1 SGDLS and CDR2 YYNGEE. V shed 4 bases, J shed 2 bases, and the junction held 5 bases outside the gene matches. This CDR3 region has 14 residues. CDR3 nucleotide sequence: TGTGCCAGCAGCCCCTCGGGGGGGCCCTACGAGCAGTACTTC. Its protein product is CASSPSGGPYEQYF.

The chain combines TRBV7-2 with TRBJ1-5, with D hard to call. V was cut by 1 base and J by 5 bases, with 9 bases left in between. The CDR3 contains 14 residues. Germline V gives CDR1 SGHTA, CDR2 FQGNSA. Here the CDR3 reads CASSLESGYQPQHF. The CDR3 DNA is TGTGCCAGCAGCTTAGAGTCAGGTTATCAGCCCCAGCATTTT.

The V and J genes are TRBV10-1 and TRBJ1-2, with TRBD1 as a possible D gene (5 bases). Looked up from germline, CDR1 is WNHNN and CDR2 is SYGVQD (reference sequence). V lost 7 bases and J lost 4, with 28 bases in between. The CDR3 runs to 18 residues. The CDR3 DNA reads TGCGCCAGCAAACATCTCGGGGGAATGATATCCGGCTTCTATGGCTACACCTTC. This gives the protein CASKHLGGMISGFYGYTF.

The CDR3 here is CASSLFRGLAPNEQFF. The CDR3 coding sequence is TGTGCCAGCAGTTTATTTCGGGGACTAGCGCCCAATGAGCAGTTCTTC. The chain carries TRBV27 and TRBJ2-1; 10 bases match TRBD2. The germline gives CDR1 MNHEY, CDR2 SMNVEV (reference sequence). J gave up 6 bases and V 1 base, and 6 bases lay outside the gene matches. The CDR3 runs to 16 residues.

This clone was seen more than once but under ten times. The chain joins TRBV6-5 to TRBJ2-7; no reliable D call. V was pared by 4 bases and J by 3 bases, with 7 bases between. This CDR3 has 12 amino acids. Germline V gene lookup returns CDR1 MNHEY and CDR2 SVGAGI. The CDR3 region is CASSSRFYEQYF. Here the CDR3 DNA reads TGTGCCAGCAGTTCCAGATTCTACGAGCAGTACTTC.

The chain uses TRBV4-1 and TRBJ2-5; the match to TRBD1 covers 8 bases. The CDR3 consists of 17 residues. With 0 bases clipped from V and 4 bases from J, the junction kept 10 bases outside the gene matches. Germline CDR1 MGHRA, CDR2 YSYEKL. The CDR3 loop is CASSQDAIRQGTETQYF. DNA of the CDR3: TGCGCCAGCAGCCAAGATGCCATAAGACAGGGGACAGAGACCCAGTACTTC.